This T cell receptor (beta chain) was identified in a study of T cell changes during pregnancy in multiple sclerosis. Only in-frame clones appear in the TCRdb table, and some are missing; sequencing was by immunoSEQ multiplex PCR. The sample lists around 80,000 clones, around 92% occurring once. The CDR3 spans 16 residues. The V gene's germline CDR1 is LNHNV and CDR2 YYDKDF (reference sequence). The V gene lost 0 bases and the J gene lost 1 base, with 12 bases spanning the gap. This sequence originates from a female donor with multiple sclerosis, enrolled in a pregnancy study. V usage is TRBV15 and J usage is TRBJ1-2, with a weak D call TRBD1 (5 bases). The sample here was peripheral blood, taken before pregnancy. CDR3 bases: TGTGCCACCAGCAGAGATCTCAGGGAGGATAACTATGGCTACACCTTC. Translated: CATSRDLREDNYGYTF.